This T cell receptor beta chain was obtained from a study of beta chain features in type 1 diabetes. The overall study: Cells sorted and examined across all samples totaled more than 90,000,000.

The isolated RNA, all of it, was reverse transcribed, so expressed TCRB transcripts were what got sequenced. Profiling relied on immunoSEQ multiplex PCR, and the TCRdb table lists in-frame clones only, not all of them. The table includes 150,000 to 200,000 clones, more than 60% detected once. Findings of the study overall: Type 1 diabetes patients had TCRB CDR3s that were shorter (moderately but significantly so) in all four CD4+ subsets. A closer apparent resemblance between naive, central memory and Treg TCRB repertoires was seen in patients than in healthy donors. Insertion counts at VDJ junctions were lower in type 1 diabetes patients, who also showed more deletions there.

A single heparinised draw of approximately 100 mL on average was taken per donor. V was clipped by 6 bases and J by 0 bases, with 10 bases between them. In germline, CDR1 is ENHRY, CDR2 SYGVKD. The CDR3 extends over 14 amino acids. This clone was counted only a few times. Its cognate antigen is unknown. This receptor was obtained from a man aged 30 to 39 with type 1 diabetes. The sequenced material came from naive CD4+ T cells from blood. The genes are TRBV10-3 and TRBJ2-3; D gene ambiguous. CDR3 in amino acids: CAISPSESTDTQYF. The CDR3 region has the DNA TGTGCCATCAGCCCCAGCGAGAGCACAGATACGCAGTATTTT.